A single sample is the source of the 29 T cell receptor beta chains below, sequenced in a study of naive and memory T cell subsets. Study conclusions and caveats: A few larger clonotypes appeared in naive repertoires, especially CD8, possibly memory cells re-expressing CD45RA.

These receptors lack a known antigen. Both TRBC1 and TRBC2 were covered by a beta constant-region primer of two equimolar oligonucleotides. Four rounds of PCR amplified the ligated cDNA using nested alpha and beta constant-region primers plus SP2. TCRdb re-called the UMI-ligation and nested PCR reads with MiXCR, one entry per CDR3 protein. The sample yields over 100,000 distinct CDR3 sequences, roughly 15% seen once. The sample was naive CD8+ T cells from blood. Receptor source: a human donor in good health.

This clonotype came up a few times. The rearrangement links TRBV20-1 to TRBJ2-7, with TRBD2 matching 13 bases. This CDR3 region has 13 residues. The germline V gene has CDR1 DFQATT and CDR2 SNEGSKA (reference sequence). V dropped 5 bases and J dropped 4; count of bases not matched to a gene: 2. CDR3 DNA sequence: TGCAGTGCTCGGACTAGCGGGAGATACGAGCAGTACTTC. Protein: CSARTSGRYEQYF.

This clonotype was found many times. The CDR3 here is CSVGGPGANVLTF. The DNA for the CDR3 is TGCAGCGTTGGAGGGCCTGGGGCCAACGTCCTGACTTTC. This chain links TRBV29-1 with TRBJ2-6, with a tentative D call TRBD2 (5 bases). V was shortened by 4 bases and J by 2 bases, with 6 bases between the two germline ends. The CDR3 spans 13 residues. CDR1 SQVTM and CDR2 ANQGSEA come from the germline V gene.

V and J are TRBV12-3 or TRBV12-4 and TRBJ2-2; no definite D call. The CDR3 length is 11 residues. The V end lost 6 bases, the J end lost 3 bases, and 2 bases lay between the germline ends. The CDR3: CASSYTGELFF. The CDR3 nucleotides are TGTGCCAGCAGCTACACCGGGGAGCTGTTTTTT.

The chain combines TRBV7-9 with TRBJ2-7; D is unclear. The germline V gene has CDR1 SEHNR and CDR2 FQNEAQ (reference sequence). V was cut by 8 bases and J by 2 bases, with 19 bases left in between. The CDR3 spans 15 residues. As DNA, the CDR3 is TGTGCCAGCGCGCGTCCGGCAGGTCCCACCTACGAGCAGTACTTC. The encoded protein is CASARPAGPTYEQYF.

This clonotype showed up just a few times. The chain carries TRBV15 and TRBJ2-3; TRBD2 matches 9 bases. The ends lost 3 bases at V and 6 bases at J; junction bases unmatched: 10. Germline CDR1 reads LNHNV; CDR2 reads YYDKDF (reference sequence). The CDR3 is made up of 16 amino acids. CDR3 coding DNA: TGTGCCACCAGCAGGACACCTAGCGGGGATATCGATACGCAGTATTTT. Translated, it gives CATSRTPSGDIDTQYF. The full variable domain, its missing parts supplied by reference TRBV15 and TRBJ2-3, is DAMVIQNPRYQVTQFGKPVTLSCSQTLNHNVMYWYQQKSSQAPKLLFHYYDKDFNNEADTPDNFQSRRPNTSFCFLDIRSPGLGDTAMYLCATSRTPSGDIDTQYFGPGTRLTVL.

The table lists this clonotype with many counts. The chain carries TRBV9 and TRBJ2-2, with D unclear. This CDR3 has 12 amino acids. V lost 4 bases and J 6 bases, leaving 7 bases between the germline ends. From germline, CDR1 is SGDLS and CDR2 YYNGEE. In DNA form, the CDR3 reads TGTGCCAGCAGCTTTCGGGCCGGGGAGCTGTTTTTT. This encodes CASSFRAGELFF.

This clonotype has just a few counts. CDR3 bases: TGTGCCAGCAGCTTGGGGGCGGGGAGCGCAGATACGCAGTATTTT. Its protein is CASSLGAGSADTQYF. The chain joins TRBV7-9 to TRBJ2-3, with D perhaps being TRBD1 or TRBD2 (6 bases each). Germline V gene data show CDR1 as SEHNR and CDR2 as FQNEAQ (reference sequence). CDR3 length: 15 residues. Trimming took 3 bases from V and 4 from J, leaving 14 bases between them.

This chain links TRBV25-1 with TRBJ2-7; 8 bases line up with TRBD1. This CDR3 contains 13 residues. Per germline, CDR1 MGHDK and CDR2 SYGVNS. Trimming removed 8 bases from V and 0 bases from J; junction bases left unmatched: 3. CDR3 coding DNA: TGTGCCAGCGGGACAGGCGACTCCTACGAGCAGTACTTC. This translates into CASGTGDSYEQYF.

This clonotype appeared a few times. The chain couples TRBV5-1 to TRBJ2-3; D uncertain. Trimming removed 4 bases from V and 2 bases from J, with 11 bases in between. The CDR3 has 14 residues. The germline gives CDR1 SGHRS, CDR2 YFSETQ. The CDR3 spells CASSKVGFTDTQYF. The CDR3 bases are TGCGCCAGCAGCAAGGTTGGGTTCACAGATACGCAGTATTTT.

In DNA form, the CDR3 reads TGTGCCAGCAGCCAAGACCCTAGACTAGCTAGCTCGGGTGAGCAGTTCTTC. Encoded protein: CASSQDPRLASSGEQFF. The genes are TRBV4-2 and TRBJ2-1, with TRBD2 matching 7 bases. The CDR3 consists of 17 residues. CDR1 and CDR2 (germline): LGHNA, YNFKEQ. V dropped 0 bases and J dropped 9; count of bases not matched to a gene: 14.

The gene calls are TRBV11-1 and TRBJ1-1; no reliable D call. Germline lookup yields CDR1 SGHAT and CDR2 FQDESV (reference sequence). V lost 1 base, J lost 9 bases, and 9 bases lay in between. This CDR3 has 12 residues. Written as DNA, the CDR3 is TGTGCCAGCAGCTTAGAGCGGGCCCAAGCTTTCTTT. Protein product: CASSLERAQAFF.

The rearrangement uses TRBV27 and TRBJ2-3, with 10 bases aligning to TRBD2. The CDR3 sequence is 17 residues long. After removal of 5 bases from V and 8 bases from J, the junction contained 16 bases not matched to a gene. Germline V gene lookup returns CDR1 MNHEY and CDR2 SMNVEV (reference sequence). The CDR3 DNA sequence: TGTGCCAGCAGTCGGGTAGCGGGGGGACCGACTATCGCTACGCAGTATTTT. Translated, it gives CASSRVAGGPTIATQYF.

This clonotype was detected a few times. DNA of the CDR3: TGTGCCAGCAGCGGAACAGGGATTCATCAGCCCCAGCATTTT. Protein product: CASSGTGIHQPQHF. The chain links TRBV7-9 to TRBJ1-5; the D gene is possibly TRBD1 (6 bases). The V and J ends lost 5 bases and 5 bases respectively, with 13 bases between them. CDR1 and CDR2 from the germline V gene are SEHNR and FQNEAQ (reference sequence). This CDR3 is 14 amino acids long.

This clonotype came up a few times. The rearrangement links TRBV29-1 to TRBJ2-1; the D is unclear. Per germline, CDR1 SQVTM and CDR2 ANQGSEA. Trimming removed 7 bases from V and 6 bases from J, with 19 bases in between. There are 14 residues in the CDR3. CDR3 DNA: TGCAGCGCCCCCAGGCTGGGTGGAACCAATGAGCAGTTCTTC. Translating gives CSAPRLGGTNEQFF.

This clonotype was counted ten times or more. V gene TRBV4-3 combines with J gene TRBJ2-3; D is uncertain. Germline loops: CDR1 LGHNA, CDR2 YSLEER. Trimming stripped 3 bases from V and 1 base from J, with 14 bases between. The CDR3 extends over 16 amino acids. The chain's CDR3 is CASSHSGVGGTDTQYF. The CDR3 DNA follows: TGCGCCAGCAGCCACTCCGGAGTGGGTGGCACAGATACGCAGTATTTT.

This sequence joins TRBV7-2 and TRBJ2-4; 13 bases agree with TRBD2. Trimming removed 5 bases from V and 1 base from J; junction bases left unmatched: 2. The CDR3 runs 16 residues. Germline CDR1 SGHTA, CDR2 FQGNSA. CDR3 nucleotide sequence: TGTGCCAGCAGCGTGACTAGCGGGGGGGCCAAAAACATTCAGTACTTC. Protein sequence: CASSVTSGGAKNIQYF. The complete variable domain, with remaining parts taken from reference TRBV7-2 and TRBJ2-4, reads GAGVSQSPSNKVTEKGKDVELRCDPISGHTALYWYRQSLGQGLEFLIYFQGNSAPDKSGLPSDRFSAERTGGSVSTLTIQRTQQEDSAVYLCASSVTSGGAKNIQYFGAGTRLSVL.

This clonotype was counted only a few times. The chain has TRBV20-1 and TRBJ2-7; the D gene could be TRBD1 or TRBD2 (5 bases each). V was clipped by 0 bases and J by 2 bases, with 8 bases between them. The length of the CDR3 is 13 residues. Germline CDR1 DFQATT, CDR2 SNEGSKA (reference sequence). The CDR3, as DNA: TGCAGTGCTAGAGACAGGGAGACCTACGAGCAGTACTTC. This codes for CSARDRETYEQYF.

This clonotype was counted many times. The rearrangement uses TRBV7-6 and TRBJ2-7, with D tentatively TRBD2 (6 bases). CDR3 length equals 12 residues. Trimming pared 5 bases from V and 3 bases from J, leaving 8 bases between. From germline, CDR1 is SGHVS and CDR2 FNYEAQ. The CDR3 spells CASSPAGYEQYF. The CDR3 DNA is TGTGCCAGCAGCCCAGCGGGCTACGAGCAGTACTTC.

The chain recombines TRBV7-9 with TRBJ2-1, with D perhaps assigned TRBD1 or TRBD2 (5 bases each). This CDR3 spans 13 amino acids. Germline V gives CDR1 SEHNR, CDR2 FQNEAQ (reference sequence). The V gene lost 7 bases and the J gene lost 8 bases, with 15 bases spanning the gap. CDR3 residues: CASTASRGDEQFF. The CDR3 DNA sequence: TGTGCCAGCACCGCATCCCGGGGCGATGAGCAGTTCTTC.

This chain joins TRBV6-1 and TRBJ2-1; D remains unclear. V was trimmed by 1 base and J by 3 bases, leaving 16 bases between them. CDR1 is MNHNS and CDR2 is SASEGT in the germline V gene. This CDR3 region has 17 residues. Here the CDR3 DNA reads TGTGCCAGCAGTGAAGTTGGTCAGCCTAACTTCTACAATGAGCAGTTCTTC. Amino acid sequence: CASSEVGQPNFYNEQFF.

This clonotype showed up just a few times. V is TRBV25-1 and J is TRBJ2-1; D might be TRBD2 (5 bases). Trimming stripped 8 bases from V and 9 bases from J, with 11 bases between. CDR1 and CDR2 from the germline V gene are MGHDK and SYGVNS. The CDR3 is 11 amino acids. The chain's CDR3 is CASGPRGEQFF. The CDR3 coding sequence is TGTGCCAGCGGCCCTCGGGGTGAGCAGTTCTTC. The whole variable domain, remainder taken from reference TRBV25-1 and TRBJ2-1, is EADIYQTPRYLVIGTGKKITLECSQTMGHDKMYWYQQDPGMELHLIHYSYGVNSTEKGDLSSESTVSRIRTEHFPLTLESARPSHTSQYLCASGPRGEQFFGPGTRLTVL.

This chain joins TRBV4-3 and TRBJ2-7; 10 positions match TRBD1. Germline-derived CDR1 and CDR2 are LGHNA and YSLEER. Trimming removed 1 base from V and 3 bases from J; junction bases left unmatched: 3. The CDR3 runs 15 residues. In DNA, the CDR3 is TGCGCCAGCAGCCAAGCCCGGACAGGGGGCTACGAGCAGTACTTC. Amino acids: CASSQARTGGYEQYF.

The rearrangement links TRBV2 to TRBJ2-1, with D perhaps matching TRBD2 (5 bases). Germline V gene data show CDR1 as SNHLY and CDR2 as FYNNEI. Trimming cost V 7 bases and J 7 bases, with 20 bases left between them. This CDR3 is 15 amino acids long. In DNA form, the CDR3 reads TGTGCCAGCATGACCATACTAGGGAGAGGTAATGAGCAGTTCTTC. It specifies CASMTILGRGNEQFF.

The J gene is TRBJ1-5, the V gene TRBV12-3 or TRBV12-4; D is unclear. The CDR3 runs 14 residues. Trimming shortened V by 5 bases and J by 7 bases, and 15 bases separated the two germline ends. The CDR3 bases are TGTGCCAGCAGTCTGGAAGGCAGGCACCAGCCCCAGCATTTT. It yields the protein CASSLEGRHQPQHF.

In this sample, this clonotype turned up many times. The V gene is TRBV13, the J gene TRBJ2-1; either TRBD1 or TRBD2 may fit D (5 bases each). The germline CDR1 and CDR2 sequences are PRHDT and FYEKMQ (reference sequence). The CDR3 is 15 residues long. Trimming took 4 bases from V and 3 from J, leaving 13 bases between them. The CDR3 nucleotides are TGTGCCAGCAGCTCACCGGGACCGCTCTACAATGAGCAGTTCTTC. Residues: CASSSPGPLYNEQFF. The whole variable domain, remainder taken from reference TRBV13 and TRBJ2-1, is AAGVIQSPRHLIKEKRETATLKCYPIPRHDTVYWYQQGPGQDPQFLISFYEKMQSDKGSIPDRFSAQQFSDYHSELNMSSLELGDSALYFCASSSPGPLYNEQFFGPGTRLTVL.

This chain's CDR3 is CASNQDSSIRSLHF. Written as DNA, the CDR3 is TGTGCCAGCAATCAGGACAGCTCCATACGATCCCTCCACTTT. The chain carries TRBV7-8 and TRBJ1-6; a possible D gene is TRBD1 (6 bases). The CDR3 length is 14 residues. V lost 7 bases to trimming and J lost 14 bases, with 21 bases between them. In germline, CDR1 is SGHVS, CDR2 FQNEAQ.

This clonotype was detected a few times. The chain recombines TRBV27 with TRBJ2-5, with 9 bases matching TRBD1. In germline, CDR1 is MNHEY, CDR2 SMNVEV (reference sequence). The CDR3 spans 14 residues. V was pared by 6 bases and J by 1 base, with 3 bases of the junction left unmatched. This chain's CDR3 is CASSLQGAQETQYF. The CDR3 DNA reads TGTGCCAGCAGCCTACAGGGGGCCCAAGAGACCCAGTACTTC.

This clonotype was counted a few times. V is TRBV2 and J is TRBJ1-1; D remains ambiguous. The germline V gene has CDR1 SNHLY and CDR2 FYNNEI. This CDR3 contains 12 residues. V was clipped by 0 bases and J by 11 bases, with 10 bases between them. CDR3 loop: CASSEARPRAFF. The CDR3, as DNA: TGTGCCAGCAGTGAAGCCAGACCGCGGGCTTTCTTT.

The gene calls are TRBV24-1 and TRBJ2-1, with D unclear. Germline V lookup: CDR1 KGHDR, CDR2 SFDVKD. Trimming stripped 3 bases from V and 6 bases from J, with 11 bases between. CDR3 length: 14 amino acids. The DNA for the CDR3 is TGTGCCACCAGTGATAACTTAGCCGCCAATGAGCAGTTCTTC. Its protein product is CATSDNLAANEQFF.